These 27 T cell receptor beta chains originate from one sample sequenced in a study of cytomegalovirus exposure and HLA in healthy donors. The PCR contained 60 Vbeta and 13 Jbeta primers. Repertoires were generated with immunoSEQ multiplex PCR, while TCRdb's copy carries only in-frame clones and drops some. The sample holds fewer than 120,000 clones; roughly 78% are singletons and the top ten take under 1.5%. Sequencing was done on a sample of PBMCs. Source of these receptors: a woman between 25 and 40 years old in good health and CMV-seronegative.

The chain is built from TRBV18 and TRBJ2-7, with D tentatively TRBD1 (5 bases). CDR3 length: 14 amino acids. V lost 3 bases and J 3 bases, leaving 12 bases between the germline ends. Germline V gives CDR1 KGHSH, CDR2 LQKENI. This chain's CDR3 is CASSPRQQSYEQYF. The CDR3 nucleotides read TGTGCCAGCTCACCCCGACAGCAAAGCTACGAGCAGTACTTC.

This clone showed up just once. The V and J genes are TRBV30 and TRBJ1-6; D may be TRBD1 (6 bases). The CDR3 extends over 14 amino acids. V dropped 0 bases and J dropped 6 bases, with 9 bases sitting between them. In germline, CDR1 is GTSNPN, CDR2 SVGIG (reference sequence). This chain's CDR3 is CAWSVGQTNSPLHF. As DNA, the CDR3 is TGTGCCTGGAGTGTCGGACAGACTAATTCACCCCTCCACTTT.

The rearrangement joins TRBV29-1 to TRBJ1-5; 10 bases are shared with TRBD1. The CDR3 consists of 13 residues. Germline V gene sequence: CDR1 SQVTM, CDR2 ANQGSEA. The junction had 7 bases not matched to a gene; V was cut back by 7 bases and J by 7 bases. CDR3 nucleotides: TGCAGCGGGGGACAGGGGCCGGGGCAGCCCCAGCATTTT. Protein: CSGGQGPGQPQHF.

The rearrangement links TRBV13 to TRBJ2-1; 11 positions match TRBD2. V was clipped by 0 bases and J by 10 bases; unmatched bases: 11. The CDR3 sequence is 17 residues long. Germline CDR1 PRHDT, CDR2 FYEKMQ (reference sequence). The CDR3: CASSLGFNSGRGREQFF. The CDR3 bases are TGTGCCAGCAGCTTAGGCTTCAATAGCGGGAGGGGGAGGGAGCAGTTCTTC. Full variable domain (outside the CDR3, taken from reference TRBV13 and TRBJ2-1): AAGVIQSPRHLIKEKRETATLKCYPIPRHDTVYWYQQGPGQDPQFLISFYEKMQSDKGSIPDRFSAQQFSDYHSELNMSSLELGDSALYFCASSLGFNSGRGREQFFGPGTRLTVL.

The chain uses TRBV7-6 and TRBJ2-5, with unresolved D. Germline-derived CDR1 and CDR2 are SGHVS and FNYEAQ. CDR3 length equals 13 residues. Trimming took 5 bases from V and 2 from J, leaving 9 bases between them. The chain's CDR3 is CASSVQRQETQYF. The CDR3 coding sequence is TGTGCCAGCAGCGTACAGAGACAAGAGACCCAGTACTTC.

This chain uses TRBV10-3 with TRBJ1-5; D possibly corresponds to TRBD1 (6 bases). CDR1 and CDR2 (germline): ENHRY, SYGVKD. Trimming cost V 0 bases and J 2 bases, with 11 bases left between them. CDR3 size: 16 residues. The chain's CDR3 is CAISESGRGGNQPQHF. As DNA, the CDR3 is TGTGCCATCAGTGAGTCGGGCAGGGGAGGCAATCAGCCCCAGCATTTT.

By sample share, this clone is medium-sized. V is TRBV6-4 and J is TRBJ2-2; 8 bases map to TRBD2. CDR1 MRHNA and CDR2 SNTAGT come from the germline V gene. The CDR3 totals 15 residues. Trimming cost V 0 bases and J 3 bases; bases outside gene matches: 0. The CDR3: CASSDSSGDTGELFF. As DNA, the CDR3 is TGTGCCAGCAGTGACTCTAGCGGGGACACCGGGGAGCTGTTTTTT.

This clone was observed a handful of times. The chain couples TRBV4-2 to TRBJ2-6, with 11 bases matching TRBD1. V shed 3 bases, J shed 2 bases, and the junction held 3 bases outside the gene matches. The germline gives CDR1 LGHNA, CDR2 YNFKEQ. The CDR3 runs to 17 residues. The CDR3 sequence: CASSQTGQGAGANVLTF. In nucleotides, the CDR3 is TGTGCCAGCAGCCAGACGGGACAGGGGGCTGGGGCCAACGTCCTGACTTTC.

V and J are TRBV7-9 and TRBJ1-6, with D uncertain. This CDR3 spans 12 amino acids. V was shortened by 8 bases and J by 9 bases, with 11 bases between the two germline ends. In germline, CDR1 is SEHNR, CDR2 FQNEAQ (reference sequence). DNA of the CDR3: TGTGCCAGCTATACCAGCGGTTCACCCCTCCACTTT. Translation gives CASYTSGSPLHF.

This clone was found once. The CDR3 region is CASSGATANEAFF. The CDR3 region has the DNA TGTGCCAGCTCCGGTGCGACAGCCAATGAAGCTTTCTTT. The V gene is TRBV7-9, the J gene TRBJ1-1; D may be TRBD1 (5 bases). The V and J ends lost 8 bases and 7 bases respectively, with 17 bases between them. The CDR3 covers 13 residues. Germline-derived CDR1 and CDR2 are SEHNR and FQNEAQ (reference sequence).

For this clone: Its ends do not fully match the called genes, so a read error is possible. The V call is TRBV15, the J call TRBJ1-6, with a tentative D call TRBD1 (6 bases). Germline V gives CDR1 LNHNV, CDR2 YYDKDF (reference sequence). This CDR3 contains 14 residues. CDR3 nucleotide sequence: TGTGCCACCAGCGGAGACAGGTTTAATTCACCCCTCCACTTT. Amino acid sequence: CATSGDRFNSPLHF.

This clone was observed a single time. The chain links TRBV7-2 to TRBJ2-7; D perhaps matches TRBD2 (5 bases). The CDR3 runs 14 residues. The germline V gene encodes CDR1 SGHTA and CDR2 FQGNSA. Trimming took 1 base from V and 6 from J, leaving 13 bases between them. The chain's CDR3 is CASSLGLMSGEQYF. Here the CDR3 DNA reads TGTGCCAGCAGCTTAGGCCTGATGAGCGGCGAGCAGTACTTC.

This clone was observed a handful of times. The CDR3: CASSRTGSGNTIYF. The CDR3 DNA reads as TGTGCCAGCAGCAGGACAGGGTCAGGAAACACCATATATTTT. The V call is TRBV7-9, the J call TRBJ1-3; 8 bases align to TRBD1. Germline values: CDR1 SEHNR, CDR2 FQNEAQ (reference sequence). J lost 4 bases, V lost 5 bases, and 4 bases had no gene match. The CDR3 is 14 amino acids.

This chain uses TRBV7-9 with TRBJ1-2; 9 bases fit TRBD1. Germline CDR1 is SEHNR and CDR2 is FQNEAQ (reference sequence). The ends lost 5 bases at V and 0 bases at J; junction bases unmatched: 10. The CDR3 runs to 17 residues. CDR3 sequence (DNA): TGTGCCAGCAGCCTCCCGGGACAGGGCTGGCCTAACTATGGCTACACCTTC. Its protein is CASSLPGQGWPNYGYTF.

The genes are TRBV4-2 and TRBJ2-3, with TRBD1 identical over 10 bases. In germline, CDR1 is LGHNA, CDR2 YNFKEQ. V lost 0 bases, J lost 5 bases, and 8 bases stayed unmatched. The CDR3 length is 17 residues. Here the CDR3 reads CASSQERTGQGIDTQYF. CDR3 nucleotides: TGTGCCAGCAGCCAAGAACGGACGGGACAGGGGATAGATACGCAGTATTTT.

A note on this clone: The sample carries other DNA sequences with the same CDR3. The V gene is TRBV30, the J gene TRBJ1-2; D is possibly TRBD1 (5 bases). This CDR3 region has 11 residues. Trimming pared 0 bases from V and 8 bases from J, leaving 7 bases between. Per germline, CDR1 GTSNPN and CDR2 SVGIG (reference sequence). The CDR3 reads CAWSVGGGYTF. DNA of the CDR3: TGTGCCTGGAGTGTGGGGGGAGGCTACACCTTC.

The chain is built from TRBV6-6 and TRBJ2-7; the match to TRBD1 covers 10 bases. The CDR3 is made up of 14 amino acids. Trimming at V came to 6 bases and at J to 4 bases, leaving 6 bases not matched to a gene. Germline V gene data show CDR1 as MNHNY and CDR2 as SVGAGI (reference sequence). The CDR3 DNA reads TGTGCCAGCAGACCCCCGGGACAGGGGTACGAGCAGTACTTC. Protein product: CASRPPGQGYEQYF.

The chain recombines TRBV29-1 with TRBJ2-7; maybe TRBD1 (5 bases). CDR1 SQVTM and CDR2 ANQGSEA come from the germline V gene. The V and J ends lost 6 bases and 1 base respectively, with 10 bases between them. This CDR3 spans 12 amino acids. This CDR3 reads CSVTAGSYEQYF. In DNA, the CDR3 is TGCAGCGTGACGGCAGGGTCCTACGAGCAGTACTTC.

This chain joins TRBV19 and TRBJ1-2, with 9 bases identical to TRBD1. Looked up from germline, CDR1 is LNHDA and CDR2 is SQIVND (reference sequence). The CDR3 is 13 residues long. The J segment lost 8 bases and the V segment lost 6 bases, leaving 7 bases of the junction unmatched. The CDR3 DNA reads as TGTGCCAGTAGCGGGACAGGGAGCCGGGGCTACACCTTC. This sequence encodes CASSGTGSRGYTF.

The chain employs TRBV6-1 and TRBJ1-1; TRBD1 agrees at 8 bases. The CDR3 sequence is 13 residues long. With 6 bases clipped from V and 4 bases from J, the junction kept 4 bases outside the gene matches. Germline V gene lookup returns CDR1 MNHNS and CDR2 SASEGT. The CDR3 spells CASRQGAPTEAFF. CDR3 nucleotides: TGTGCCAGCAGGCAGGGGGCGCCCACTGAAGCTTTCTTT.

The chain employs TRBV4-2 and TRBJ2-3; 13 nucleotides match TRBD2. Unmatched junction bases numbered 6, after V lost 5 bases and J lost 4 bases. The CDR3 loop spans 16 amino acids. Germline-derived CDR1 and CDR2 are LGHNA and YNFKEQ. CDR3 region: CASSTQTSGGPDTQYF. The CDR3 DNA sequence: TGTGCCAGCAGCACACAGACTAGCGGGGGGCCAGATACGCAGTATTTT.

This CDR3 is CASSRGQLGYTF. CDR3 nucleotide sequence: TGCGCCAGCAGCCGAGGACAGCTTGGCTACACCTTC. The V gene is TRBV4-3, the J gene TRBJ1-2; the D gene is possibly TRBD1 (6 bases). V was cut by 4 bases and J by 7 bases, with 10 bases left in between. CDR1 LGHNA and CDR2 YSLEER come from the germline V gene. This CDR3 region has 12 residues.

The rearrangement links TRBV2 to TRBJ2-4, with a possible D match to TRBD2 (5 bases). The V gene's germline CDR1 is SNHLY and CDR2 FYNNEI. The germline V and J ends were trimmed by 9 bases and 0 bases, with 15 bases remaining between them. This CDR3 region has 15 residues. The CDR3 nucleotides are TGTGCCAGACAATCCGGGGTTGGAGCCAAAAACATTCAGTACTTC. Translated: CARQSGVGAKNIQYF.

The gene calls are TRBV28 and TRBJ1-5; TRBD1 is a possible D gene (5 bases). V was clipped by 7 bases and J by 2 bases, with 18 bases between them. This CDR3 comprises 16 residues. In germline, CDR1 is MDHEN, CDR2 SYDVKM. CDR3 sequence reads: CASTPFGGTGNQPQHF. The CDR3 DNA reads as TGTGCCAGCACCCCGTTCGGGGGGACGGGCAATCAGCCCCAGCATTTT.

The chain recombines TRBV6-5 with TRBJ1-4; TRBD1 matches at 7 bases. The J segment lost 7 bases and the V segment lost 4 bases, leaving 6 bases of the junction unmatched. The length of the CDR3 is 14 residues. The germline CDR1 and CDR2 sequences are MNHEY and SVGAGI. CDR3 nucleotides: TGTGCCAGCAGTTTAGACAGGGTCCTTGAAAAACTGTTTTTT. Translation: CASSLDRVLEKLFF.

The chain recombines TRBV18 with TRBJ1-1, with D possibly matching TRBD1 (5 bases). Between the trimmed V and J ends, which lost 1 base and 8 bases, there was a span of 8 bases. This CDR3 contains 12 residues. From germline, CDR1 is KGHSH and CDR2 LQKENI. CDR3 bases: TGTGCCAGCTCACCACGGACACAGGAAGCTTTCTTT. This gives the protein CASSPRTQEAFF.

This sequence joins TRBV7-2 and TRBJ1-1, with TRBD1 identical over 7 bases. The CDR3 has 11 amino acids. With V trimmed by 5 bases and J by 11 bases, 5 bases remained unmatched. Germline loops: CDR1 SGHTA, CDR2 FQGNSA. CDR3 protein: CASSRRQGAFF. The CDR3, as DNA: TGTGCCAGCAGCCGCCGACAGGGTGCTTTCTTT.